The clone carrying this T cell receptor (beta chain) was detected only a few times. What it binds is not known. The source of the sample is a study of spatial heterogeneity in lung cancer. The overall study: TCR and UMI combinations that were unique each appeared, on average, more than ten times in raw reads. Regarding the study as a whole: Blood showed ubiquitous tumor TCRs more often at resection than at routine follow-up.

Specified time point: sample taken at primary tumor resection. The study sequenced unsorted whole RNA from tumor, nontumor lung or frozen PBMC. Donors were about 70 untreated early-stage non-small cell lung cancer patients. TCR cDNA molecules were tagged individually, and each one carried a unique molecular identifier. TCRdb re-derived calls from the 5' RACE reads in MiXCR, one entry per CDR3 protein. The sample includes over 75,000 distinct CDR3 sequences, around 21% seen only once; the top ten take roughly 6%. The CDR3 totals 13 residues. V was clipped by 1 base and J by 4 bases, with 7 bases between them.

This specimen consisted of PBMCs, obtained at surgery. The chain carries TRBV12-3 or TRBV12-4 and TRBJ1-2; the D gene is possibly TRBD1 (5 bases). The TCR was taken from a male donor with early-stage non-small cell lung cancer. In DNA form, the CDR3 reads TGTGCCAGCAGTTTAGACAGGAGCTATGGCTACACCTTC. Amino acids: CASSLDRSYGYTF.